This T cell receptor (beta chain) was observed in a study of tumor and adjacent non-tumor tissue in lung cancer. Across the study: The patients, 10 men and roughly 5 women, were about 30 to 85 with stage I to III disease. Approximately 4.2 million productive TCRbeta reads were obtained per sample on average.

This CDR3 has 12 amino acids. The V and J ends lost 3 bases and 3 bases respectively, with 6 bases between them. Broader study findings: TCR diversity was significantly greater in tumor than normal lung tissue. In normal lung, the top 100 clones were significantly more dominant than in tumor.

RNA was extracted from bulk tissue without any cell sorting. A modified ARM-PCR protocol with three rounds of nested PCR amplified TCRbeta. A single record per CDR3 protein comes from TCRdb applying MiXCR to the multiplex PCR reads. The table has roughly 220,000 distinct CDR3 sequences, 60% to 75% seen once. Regarding this clonotype: Its antigen is undetermined.

The TCR comes from a man aged 55 to 70 with non-small cell lung cancer. The sequencing sample was made of lung tumor tissue. The J gene is TRBJ2-7, the V gene TRBV12-3 or TRBV12-4, with D unresolved. The CDR3 here is CASSFTIYEQYF. CDR3 in DNA: TGTGCCAGCAGTTTCACGATCTACGAGCAGTACTTC.